What follows are 10 T cell receptor beta chains derived from one specimen sequenced in a study of vaccination effects on CD4 cells after COVID-19. The method was immunoSEQ multiplex PCR; TCRdb's version includes in-frame clones alone and lacks a portion of them. The data contain tens of thousands of clones, 75% to 85% of them singletons. Their specific antigens are unknown. After expansion with viral peptide pools in the ViraFEST assay, antigen-specific CD4+ T cells were sequenced. Scientists isolated CD4+ T cells after a roughly 10-day culture period ended. Participants completed two doses of the BNT162b2 or mRNA-1273 vaccine. This material consisted of CD4+ T cells from PBMCs cultured with HCoV-229E spike peptides, taken after COVID-19 vaccination. The receptor source for this set is a human donor who received a COVID-19 vaccine.

The genes are TRBV6-5 and TRBJ1-2, with a tentative D call TRBD1 (5 bases). The CDR3 sequence is 14 residues long. Trimming pared 2 bases from V and 5 bases from J, leaving 12 bases between. Germline V gives CDR1 MNHEY, CDR2 SVGAGI. The CDR3 DNA follows: TGTGCCAGCAGTTACACGCAGGGCACTTATGGCTACACCTTC. Its translation is CASSYTQGTYGYTF.

V and J are TRBV27 and TRBJ2-7; D may be TRBD1 (6 bases). CDR3 length: 14 residues. Between the trimmed V and J ends, which lost 4 bases and 6 bases, there was a span of 16 bases. Germline values: CDR1 MNHEY, CDR2 SMNVEV (reference sequence). The CDR3 reads CASSCHRVAGEQYV. The CDR3 DNA is TGTGCCAGCAGTTGCCACAGGGTGGCGGGCGAGCAGTACGTC.

The chain recombines TRBV18 with TRBJ1-1; D perhaps matches TRBD1 (5 bases). The V end lost 4 bases, the J end lost 1 base, and 10 bases lay between the germline ends. Germline CDR1 and CDR2: KGHSH and LQKENI. The CDR3 spans 14 residues. The chain's CDR3 is CASSRDSWNTEAFF. As DNA, the CDR3 is TGTGCCAGCTCACGGGACTCTTGGAACACTGAAGCTTTCTTT. The complete variable domain, with remaining parts taken from reference TRBV18 and TRBJ1-1, reads NAGVMQNPRHLVRRRGQEARLRCSPMKGHSHVYWYRQLPEEGLKFMVYLQKENIIDESGMPKERFSAEFPKEGPSILRIQQVVRGDSAAYFCASSRDSWNTEAFFGQGTRLTVV.

The gene calls are TRBV10-1 and TRBJ2-2; D may match TRBD1 or TRBD2 (5 bases each). V was clipped by 7 bases and J by 0 bases, with 18 bases between them. The CDR3 sequence is 17 residues long. Germline CDR1 and CDR2: WNHNN and SYGVQD (reference sequence). The CDR3 DNA reads TGCGCCAGCAAACCGGGACCCCCAAGCCCGAACACCGGGGAGCTGTTTTTT. Amino acids: CASKPGPPSPNTGELFF.

The chain uses TRBV29-1 and TRBJ2-7; 8 bases match TRBD1. CDR1 is SQVTM, CDR2 ANQGSEA, per germline. The CDR3 contains 13 residues. In DNA form, the CDR3 reads TGCATCCTTAACAACAGGGGGTTGAGAGAGCAGTACGTC. This encodes CILNNRGLREQYV.

V is TRBV3-1 (or the pseudogene TRBV3-2) and J is TRBJ1-2; unclear D gene. V was clipped by 3 bases and J by 1 base, with 12 bases between them. The CDR3 runs 15 residues. The germline V gene has CDR1 LGHDT and CDR2 YNNKEL (reference sequence). CDR3 sequence (DNA): TGTGCCAGCAGCCACTCGACACCTCTTAACTATGGCTACACCTTC. Amino acid sequence: CASSHSTPLNYGYTF.

The J gene is TRBJ1-5, the V gene TRBV29-1; 8 positions match TRBD1. Germline V gene lookup returns CDR1 SQVTM and CDR2 ANQGSEA. This CDR3 spans 13 amino acids. Unmatched junction bases numbered 3, after V lost 7 bases and J lost 1 base. The CDR3, as DNA: TGCAGCGCCCGGACAGGGAGCAATCAGCCCCAGCATTTT. Encoded protein: CSARTGSNQPQHF.

The chain recombines TRBV18 with TRBJ2-1; 7 positions agree with TRBD1. V shed 3 bases and J 7 bases; nucleotides not matched to a gene: 6. The CDR3 has 14 amino acids. The germline V gene has CDR1 KGHSH and CDR2 LQKENI. The CDR3 coding sequence is TGTGCCAGCTCACCGCGGACAGGAGAGAATGAGCAGTTCTTC. It translates to CASSPRTGENEQFF.

The rearrangement joins TRBV5-4 to TRBJ2-1; D not resolved. Germline loops: CDR1 SGHNT, CDR2 YYREEE (reference sequence). V shed 3 bases and J shed 9 bases, with 16 bases lying between them. The CDR3 has 14 amino acids. This CDR3 is CASSSKRAAGEQFF. CDR3 in DNA: TGTGCCAGCAGCTCCAAACGGGCTGCAGGTGAGCAGTTCTTC.

The J gene is TRBJ2-5, the V gene TRBV24-1; D gene unclear. CDR1 and CDR2 (germline): KGHDR, SFDVKD. Trimming cost V 7 bases and J 7 bases, with 15 bases left between them. This CDR3 has 13 amino acids. Here the CDR3 DNA reads TGTGCCACCAGCCAAGGACCCCCATGGACCCAGTACTTC. It specifies CATSQGPPWTQYF.